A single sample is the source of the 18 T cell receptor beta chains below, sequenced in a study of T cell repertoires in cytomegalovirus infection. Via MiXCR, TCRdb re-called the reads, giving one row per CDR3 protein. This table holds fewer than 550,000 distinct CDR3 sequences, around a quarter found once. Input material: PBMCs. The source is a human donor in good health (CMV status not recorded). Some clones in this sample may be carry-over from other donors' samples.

The CDR3 nucleotides are TGTGCCAGCGGGTCGCTGCCCGGGACAGGGGCCGAGCAGTACTTC. This encodes CASGSLPGTGAEQYF. This chain uses TRBV27 with TRBJ2-7; TRBD1 matches 10 bases. The CDR3 length is 15 residues. J was trimmed by 6 bases and V by 8 bases; bases with no gene match: 13. Germline lookup yields CDR1 MNHEY and CDR2 SMNVEV (reference sequence).

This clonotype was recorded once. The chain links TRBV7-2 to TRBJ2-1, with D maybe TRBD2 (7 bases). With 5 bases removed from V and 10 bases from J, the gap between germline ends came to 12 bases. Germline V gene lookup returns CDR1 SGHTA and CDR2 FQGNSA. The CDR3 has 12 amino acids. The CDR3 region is CASSRGAVEQFF. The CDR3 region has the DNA TGTGCCAGCAGCCGGGGGGCTGTAGAGCAGTTCTTC. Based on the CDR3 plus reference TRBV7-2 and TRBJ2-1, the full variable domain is GAGVSQSPSNKVTEKGKDVELRCDPISGHTALYWYRQSLGQGLEFLIYFQGNSAPDKSGLPSDRFSAERTGGSVSTLTIQRTQQEDSAVYLCASSRGAVEQFFGPGTRLTVL.

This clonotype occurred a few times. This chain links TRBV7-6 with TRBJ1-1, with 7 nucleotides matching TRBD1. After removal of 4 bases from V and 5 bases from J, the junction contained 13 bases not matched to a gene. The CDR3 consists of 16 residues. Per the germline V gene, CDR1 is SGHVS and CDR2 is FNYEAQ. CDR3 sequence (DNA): TGTGCCAGCAGCTCCCATGGGGGACAGAAGGGTACTGAAGCTTTCTTT. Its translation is CASSSHGGQKGTEAFF.

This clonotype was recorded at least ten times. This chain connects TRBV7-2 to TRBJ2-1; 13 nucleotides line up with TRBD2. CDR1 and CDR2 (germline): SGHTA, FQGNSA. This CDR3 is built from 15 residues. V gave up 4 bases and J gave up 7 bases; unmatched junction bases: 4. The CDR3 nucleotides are TGTGCCAGCAGCTACACTAGCGGGAGGGAAAATGAGCAGTTCTTC. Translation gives CASSYTSGRENEQFF.

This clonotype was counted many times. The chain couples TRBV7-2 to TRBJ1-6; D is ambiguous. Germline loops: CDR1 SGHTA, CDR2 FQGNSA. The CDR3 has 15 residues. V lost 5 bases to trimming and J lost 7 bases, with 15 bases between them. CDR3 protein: CASSRFGSSNSPLHF. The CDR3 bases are TGTGCCAGCAGCCGGTTCGGATCCAGCAATTCACCCCTCCACTTT.

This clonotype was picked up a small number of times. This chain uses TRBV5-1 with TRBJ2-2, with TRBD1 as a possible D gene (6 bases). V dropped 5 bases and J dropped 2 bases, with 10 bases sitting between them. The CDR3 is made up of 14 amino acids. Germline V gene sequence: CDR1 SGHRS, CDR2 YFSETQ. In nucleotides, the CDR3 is TGCGCCAGCAGGTGGACAGTAAACACCGGGGAGCTGTTTTTT. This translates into CASRWTVNTGELFF.

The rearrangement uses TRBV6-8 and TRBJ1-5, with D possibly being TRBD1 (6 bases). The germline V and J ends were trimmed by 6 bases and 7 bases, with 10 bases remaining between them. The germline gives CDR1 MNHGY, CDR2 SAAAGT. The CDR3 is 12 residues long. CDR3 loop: CASSRRGQPQHF. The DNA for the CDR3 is TGTGCCAGCAGCAGGAGGGGGCAGCCCCAGCATTTT.

CDR3 loop: CASSFSFYQLAGQEGDNEQFF. DNA of the CDR3: TGTGCCAGCAGCTTTTCGTTTTACCAACTAGCGGGCCAGGAAGGGGACAATGAGCAGTTCTTC. This sequence joins TRBV7-6 and TRBJ2-1; TRBD2 matches at 9 bases. V lost 3 bases and J lost 5; bases outside the gene matches: 23. The CDR3 totals 21 residues. Per germline, CDR1 SGHVS and CDR2 FNYEAQ. Looking up the rest from reference TRBV7-6 and TRBJ2-1 gives the full variable domain: GAGVSQSPRYKVTKRGQDVALRCDPISGHVSLYWYRQALGQGPEFLTYFNYEAQQDKSGLPNDRFSAERPEGSISTLTIQRTEQRDSAMYRCASSFSFYQLAGQEGDNEQFFGPGTRLTVL.

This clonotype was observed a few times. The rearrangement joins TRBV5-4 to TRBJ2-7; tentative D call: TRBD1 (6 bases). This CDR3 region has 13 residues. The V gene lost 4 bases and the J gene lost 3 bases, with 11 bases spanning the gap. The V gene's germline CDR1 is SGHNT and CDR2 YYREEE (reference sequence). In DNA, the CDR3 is TGTGCCAGCAGCAAGGGGACAAACTACGAGCAGTACGTC. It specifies CASSKGTNYEQYV.

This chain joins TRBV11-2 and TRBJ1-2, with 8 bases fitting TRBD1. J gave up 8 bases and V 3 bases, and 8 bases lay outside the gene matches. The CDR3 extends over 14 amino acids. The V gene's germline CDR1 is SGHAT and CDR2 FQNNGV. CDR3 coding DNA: TGTGCCAGCAGCTTGGTACTGGACAGGGTCGGCTACACCTTC. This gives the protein CASSLVLDRVGYTF.

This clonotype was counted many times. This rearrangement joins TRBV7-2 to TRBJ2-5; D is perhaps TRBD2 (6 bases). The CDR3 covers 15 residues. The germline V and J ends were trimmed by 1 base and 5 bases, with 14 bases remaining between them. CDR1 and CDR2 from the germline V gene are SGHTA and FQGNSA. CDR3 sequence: CASSLVRASVETQYF. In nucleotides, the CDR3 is TGTGCCAGCAGCTTAGTAAGGGCTAGCGTTGAGACCCAGTACTTC.

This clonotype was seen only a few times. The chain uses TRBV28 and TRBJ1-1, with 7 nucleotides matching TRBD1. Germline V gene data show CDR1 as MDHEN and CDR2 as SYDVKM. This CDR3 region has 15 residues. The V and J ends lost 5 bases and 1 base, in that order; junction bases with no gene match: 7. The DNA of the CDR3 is TGTGCCAGCAGTCCGCGGGACAGCAAGAACACTGAAGCTTTCTTT. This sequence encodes CASSPRDSKNTEAFF.

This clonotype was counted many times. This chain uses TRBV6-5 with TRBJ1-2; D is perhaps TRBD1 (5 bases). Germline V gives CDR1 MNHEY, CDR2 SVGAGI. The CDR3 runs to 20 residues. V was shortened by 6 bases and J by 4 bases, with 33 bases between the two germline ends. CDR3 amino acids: CASRRGWSHQTTAYLYGYTF. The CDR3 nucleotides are TGTGCCAGCAGACGGGGGTGGTCCCACCAGACGACCGCCTATCTCTATGGCTACACCTTC.

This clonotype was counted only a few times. CDR3 sequence: CASSTRGADTQYF. The CDR3 coding sequence is TGTGCCAGCAGCACTAGAGGGGCCGATACGCAGTATTTT. The chain is built from TRBV7-2 and TRBJ2-3; TRBD1 or TRBD2 may be the D gene (5 bases each). The CDR3 totals 13 residues. V was cut by 5 bases and J by 6 bases, with 12 bases left in between. Germline V gene sequence: CDR1 SGHTA, CDR2 FQGNSA.

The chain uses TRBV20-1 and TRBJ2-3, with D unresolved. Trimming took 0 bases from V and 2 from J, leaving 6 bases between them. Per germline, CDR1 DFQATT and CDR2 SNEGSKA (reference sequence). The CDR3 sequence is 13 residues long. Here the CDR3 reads CSAREPYTDTQYF. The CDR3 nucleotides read TGCAGTGCTAGAGAGCCTTACACAGATACGCAGTATTTT.

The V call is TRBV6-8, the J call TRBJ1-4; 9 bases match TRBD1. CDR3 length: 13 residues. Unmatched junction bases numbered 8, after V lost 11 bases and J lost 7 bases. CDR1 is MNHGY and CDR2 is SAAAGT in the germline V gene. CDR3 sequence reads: CAAGGTGSEKLFF. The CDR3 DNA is TGTGCCGCCGGGGGGACAGGGAGTGAAAAACTGTTTTTT.

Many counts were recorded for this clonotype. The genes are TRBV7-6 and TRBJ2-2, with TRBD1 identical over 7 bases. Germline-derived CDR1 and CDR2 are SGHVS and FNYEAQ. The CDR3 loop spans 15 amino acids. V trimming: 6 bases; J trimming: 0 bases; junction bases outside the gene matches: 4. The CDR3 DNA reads TGTGCCAGCAGAACCGGGACAGCGAACACCGGGGAGCTGTTTTTT. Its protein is CASRTGTANTGELFF. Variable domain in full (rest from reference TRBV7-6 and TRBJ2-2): GAGVSQSPRYKVTKRGQDVALRCDPISGHVSLYWYRQALGQGPEFLTYFNYEAQQDKSGLPNDRFSAERPEGSISTLTIQRTEQRDSAMYRCASRTGTANTGELFFGEGSRLTVL.

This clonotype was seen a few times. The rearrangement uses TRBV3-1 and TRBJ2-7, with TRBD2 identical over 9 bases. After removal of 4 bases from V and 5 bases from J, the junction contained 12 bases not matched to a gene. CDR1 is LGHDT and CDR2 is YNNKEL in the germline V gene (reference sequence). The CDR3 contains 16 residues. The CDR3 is CASSPNGAGGRDEQYF. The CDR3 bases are TGTGCCAGCAGCCCCAACGGAGCGGGAGGCCGGGACGAGCAGTACTTC.